This TCR beta chain appears in the sequencing data of a study of blood T cells in healthy people across ages. General observations from the study: CMV infection status of these donors was not known.

Concerning this clonotype itself: Its antigen is undetermined.

V was shortened by 2 bases and J by 5 bases, with 6 bases between the two germline ends. Germline loops: CDR1 GTSNPN, CDR2 SVGIG (reference sequence). This CDR3 spans 11 amino acids. A second roughly 7 to 12 cycle PCR used barcoded and J-beta primers. TCRdb used MiXCR to reprocess the 5' RACE reads, holding one entry per CDR3 protein. The table shows approximately 730,000 distinct CDR3 sequences, with approximately 39% occurring only once. The V gene is TRBV30, the J gene TRBJ2-5; no firm D call. The sequence came from an older woman in good health. Source material: blood. The CDR3 region is CAWSPRETQYF. The CDR3 DNA reads TGTGCCTGGAGTCCCCGCGAGACCCAGTACTTC. Full variable domain (missing parts from reference TRBV30 and TRBJ2-5): SQTIHQWPATLVQPVGSPLSLECTVEGTSNPNLYWYRQAAGRGLQLLFYSVGIGQISSEVPQNLSASRPQDRQFILSSKKLLLSDSGFYLCAWSPRETQYFGPGTRLLVL.